Reported below is one T cell receptor beta chain. Its antigen is not yet known. No clone much larger than this one lies a single base away; base qualities are absent. A second Seattle source provided samples from volunteer blood donors who had recovered from COVID-19. Collaborating institutions collected whole blood in K2EDTA tubes following their own protocols. For TCRbeta analysis, collaborators shipped samples as frozen whole blood, isolated PBMCs, or DNA extracted from either of those sample types. These data belong to a study of blood T cell repertoires in COVID-19 (dated by TCRdb to 2020 to 2021). Background on the whole study: The collaborator samples originated in the United States, Italy and Spain and spanned the acute and convalescent phases of COVID-19. The prospective study material was composed of cDNA or gDNA derived from T cells, B-cell-depleted T cells, or PBMCs. Deeply sampled blood TCRbeta repertoires from subjects exposed to, actively infected with, or recovered from COVID-19 were included in the dataset. A freely available public database, intended as a resource for researchers studying the immune response to SARS-CoV-2, is where the repertoires were released. Samples came from the ongoing ImmuneRACE study (first 160 participants) plus 1,254 subjects from 6 global collaborators. Nearly every sample came with metadata listing a de-identified subject ID, COVID-19 status, age in years and sex. Where HLA class I and class II types were available, the types were taken from metadata supplied by the sample provider, not from assay-based typing. The full study reports these points: The quantity of clinical and demographic metadata differed by source and by participant and was supplied without curation.

TCRbeta CDR3 regions were amplified from genomic DNA using the immunoSEQ Assay, a bias-controlled multiplex PCR. The original pipeline was this. The number of nucleated cells in each sample was estimated by amplification of reference gene primers within the assay. To quantify the absolute abundance of each unique TCRbeta CDR3 rearrangement, sequence reads were collapsed and filtered. For each sample, productive Simpson clonality was calculated by taking the square root of Simpson's diversity index across productive rearrangements. The table comes from immuneACCESS by way of TCRdb, which keeps in-frame sequences with V and J called. Part of the clones is missing from these tables; in studies checked, under half for an unresolved V gene and the rest for unknown reasons. The V and J calls and the clone size are those of that table, but D and trimming were determined from the DNA. The sample records a few hundred thousand clones, 86% of which are singletons. The ten largest clones represent roughly 9.8% of the sample.

The sequence came from a man aged 35 to 55 who had recovered from COVID-19. Input material: peripheral blood.

The nucleotide sequence reads TGTGCCACCGACCCAGGGACTAGCGGGAACCACGAGCAGTTCTTC. Protein translation: CATDPGTSGNHEQFF. Here the chain combines TRBV24-1 and TRBJ2-1; 13 nucleotides in the junction match TRBD2. CDR1 and CDR2 were assigned from the germline V gene as KGHDR and SFDVKD. CDR3 length: 15 amino acids, cysteine to phenylalanine. Here the CDR3 DNA is all that survives: 45 bases in frame from base 1. Compared with germline, V lacks 9 bases and J lacks 10 bases; bases without a gene match: 11.